Listed below are T cell receptor beta chains from one sample, sequenced in a study of healthy donors' naive CD4 and CD8 T cells. A single record per CDR3 protein comes from TCRdb applying MiXCR to the reads. The sample shows some 190,000 distinct CDR3 sequences, 65% to 75% of them seen only once. Source material: naive CD4+ and CD8+ T cells sorted from blood, pooled from several donors. The receptors originated from a pool of human donors in good health; the sample pools cells from several healthy donors. Each CDR3 is given without its conserved first and last residue. The D gene is left open where the match is weak. Some rows mark clone size as missing; the rest say once, few, many or name a class of expanded clone.

v_call	d_call	clone_size	j_call	cdr3_aa
TRBV6-2/TRBV6-3	-	-	TRBJ1-1	ASSSRQTEAF
TRBV5-1	-	-	TRBJ1-2	ASRSGTAYGYT
TRBV29-1	TRBD1	few	TRBJ2-1	SDGTALSSYNEQF
TRBV19	-	few	TRBJ2-1	ASSPTAYNEQF
TRBV19	-	-	TRBJ1-1	ASTLNTEAF
TRBV6-1	TRBD1	-	TRBJ1-1	ASSPGTGYTEAF
TRBV19	TRBD1	-	TRBJ1-6	ASTNTGTGGFSPLH
TRBV29-1	TRBD1	-	TRBJ1-2	SVSKRQGDYGYT
TRBV29-1	TRBD1	few	TRBJ1-1	SVERDRSNTEAF
TRBV29-1	TRBD1	-	TRBJ2-3	SVEEQGMRSDTQY
TRBV19	-	-	TRBJ1-5	ASSILTFVVEPQH